Listed here are 32 T cell receptor beta chains from one sample, sequenced in a study of blood T cell repertoires in COVID-19. Libraries were prepared by immunoSEQ multiplex PCR; TCRdb keeps only in-frame clonotypes and omits some of them. This sample has 200,000 to 300,000 clones, with 80% to 85% found just once. Input material: peripheral blood. The receptors were sampled from a woman aged 18-29 years with acute or convalescent COVID-19.

This clone was seen a single time. The chain is built from TRBV19 and TRBJ2-7, with TRBD2 as a possible D gene (6 bases). From germline, CDR1 is LNHDA and CDR2 SQIVND (reference sequence). This CDR3 is 16 amino acids long. Trimming stripped 5 bases from V and 0 bases from J, with 17 bases between. CDR3 bases: TGTGCCAGTAGTCCTCGGGGAGCGGGCCCCTCCTACGAGCAGTACTTC. This codes for CASSPRGAGPSYEQYF.

The chain couples TRBV6-2 or TRBV6-3 to TRBJ2-1, with D possibly being TRBD1 (6 bases). The CDR3 length is 15 residues. The V end lost 5 bases, the J end lost 7 bases, and 18 bases lay between the germline ends. CDR1 is MNHEY and CDR2 is SVGEGT in the germline V gene. CDR3 loop: CASSPVRGRVNEQFF. Written as DNA, the CDR3 is TGTGCCAGCAGTCCGGTCAGGGGCCGGGTGAATGAGCAGTTCTTC.

This chain links TRBV7-9 with TRBJ1-2, with D uncertain. CDR1 is SEHNR and CDR2 is FQNEAQ in the germline V gene (reference sequence). CDR3 size: 12 residues. The germline V and J ends were trimmed by 5 bases and 6 bases, with 10 bases remaining between them. For the CDR3, the DNA is TGTGCCAGCAGCCCCGTTGCTAATGGCTACACCTTC. Its translation: CASSPVANGYTF.

Worth noting for this clone: This same CDR3 is encoded by further DNA sequences in the sample. The V gene is TRBV4-3, the J gene TRBJ1-1; no clear D. This CDR3 has 15 residues. The germline V gene encodes CDR1 LGHNA and CDR2 YSLEER. The V and J ends lost 0 bases and 1 base respectively, with 9 bases between them. The CDR3 loop is CASSQEARRNTEAFF. The DNA of the CDR3 is TGCGCCAGCAGCCAAGAAGCTAGGCGGAACACTGAAGCTTTCTTT.

In its sample, this clone was seen a few times. This chain links TRBV28 with TRBJ1-3; a weak D match, TRBD1 (5 bases). The V end lost 6 bases, the J end lost 3 bases, and 12 bases lay between the germline ends. CDR3 size: 14 residues. Germline lookup yields CDR1 MDHEN and CDR2 SYDVKM. The CDR3 loop reads CASSGSGVGNTIYF. CDR3 nucleotides: TGTGCCAGCAGCGGCTCGGGGGTTGGAAACACCATATATTTT. Using reference TRBV28 and TRBJ1-3 for the parts outside the CDR3, the full variable domain is DVKVTQSSRYLVKRTGEKVFLECVQDMDHENMFWYRQDPGLGLRLIYFSYDVKMKEKGDIPEGYSVSREKKERFSLILESASTNQTSMYLCASSGSGVGNTIYFGEGSWLTVV.

The chain joins TRBV6-6 to TRBJ2-1, with D tentatively TRBD2 (7 bases). The germline V gene has CDR1 MNHNY and CDR2 SVGAGI (reference sequence). This CDR3 region has 13 residues. V was shortened by 6 bases and J by 8 bases, with 14 bases between the two germline ends. CDR3 residues: CASSLWGGDEQFF. CDR3 DNA: TGTGCCAGCAGCCTGTGGGGGGGCGATGAGCAGTTCTTC.

This clone turned up a few times. This chain joins TRBV6-1 and TRBJ2-2; D gene uncertain. This CDR3 is 18 amino acids long. Trimming left V 2 bases short and J 1 base short, with 17 bases between. CDR1 MNHNS and CDR2 SASEGT come from the germline V gene. Here the CDR3 DNA reads TGTGCCAGCAGTGAATTAGGTCGGGTAGGCCGGAACACCGGGGAGCTGTTTTTT. Protein: CASSELGRVGRNTGELFF.

V gene TRBV5-1 combines with J gene TRBJ1-1; tentative D call: TRBD1 (6 bases). The V end lost 0 bases, the J end lost 7 bases, and 13 bases lay between the germline ends. This CDR3 comprises 14 residues. CDR1 is SGHRS, CDR2 YFSETQ, per germline. The CDR3 here is CASSLDRQGFEAFF. CDR3 DNA sequence: TGCGCCAGCAGCTTGGATCGCCAGGGGTTTGAAGCTTTCTTT.

Notes on this clone: The DNA is omitted, as the CDR3 cannot be located on it reliably, and the CDR3 follows TCRdb's listing. This chain links TRBV21-1 with TRBJ2-2; the DNA was not compared with TRBD1, the D call given in the table. TRBV21-1 is annotated as a pseudogene. The CDR3 region is 19 residues in length, termini included. CDR3 loop: CASSKGGDRAYVCTGELFF.

The CDR3 region is CASSLANPVATYEQYF. CDR3 bases: TGCGCCAGCAGCTTGGCCAATCCTGTAGCCACCTACGAGCAGTACTTC. The rearrangement links TRBV5-1 to TRBJ2-7, with no clear D. The CDR3 has 16 residues. The V end was cut by 0 bases, the J end by 2 bases, with 15 bases between. CDR1 and CDR2 (germline): SGHRS, YFSETQ. The full variable domain, in which reference TRBV5-1 and TRBJ2-7 provide the parts outside the CDR3, is KAGVTQTPRYLIKTRGQQVTLSCSPISGHRSVSWYQQTPGQGLQFLFEYFSETQRNKGNFPGRFSGRQFSNSRSEMNVSTLELGDSALYLCASSLANPVATYEQYFGPGTRLTVT.

The V call is TRBV30, the J call TRBJ2-1; 11 bases align to TRBD1. This CDR3 contains 15 residues. After removal of 1 base from V and 8 bases from J, the junction contained 7 bases not matched to a gene. From germline, CDR1 is GTSNPN and CDR2 SVGIG (reference sequence). CDR3 protein: CAWSAGTGGQDEQFF. The CDR3 DNA is TGTGCCTGGAGTGCCGGGACAGGGGGTCAAGATGAGCAGTTCTTC.

The chain has TRBV15 and TRBJ1-5; D perhaps matches TRBD1 (6 bases). Germline V gene lookup returns CDR1 LNHNV and CDR2 YYDKDF (reference sequence). The CDR3 runs to 16 residues. V lost 0 bases and J 3 bases, leaving 12 bases between the germline ends. CDR3 in amino acids: CATSREIQGANQPQHF. CDR3 in DNA: TGTGCCACCAGCAGAGAAATACAGGGTGCCAATCAGCCCCAGCATTTT. Together with reference TRBV15 and TRBJ1-5, the CDR3 gives the full variable domain: DAMVIQNPRYQVTQFGKPVTLSCSQTLNHNVMYWYQQKSSQAPKLLFHYYDKDFNNEADTPDNFQSRRPNTSFCFLDIRSPGLGDTAMYLCATSREIQGANQPQHFGDGTRLSIL.

This clone was detected once. The rearrangement uses TRBV3-1 (or the pseudogene TRBV3-2) and TRBJ2-1; a weak D match, TRBD1 (6 bases). V was trimmed by 0 bases and J by 3 bases, leaving 9 bases between them. Per germline, CDR1 LGHDT and CDR2 YNNKEL (reference sequence). There are 15 residues in the CDR3. The CDR3 DNA reads as TGTGCCAGCAGCCAAGAGGGGGCACACTACAATGAGCAGTTCTTC. Its protein is CASSQEGAHYNEQFF.

The chain couples TRBV13 to TRBJ2-1; 7 nucleotides agree with TRBD2. The V segment lost 5 bases and the J segment 9 bases; nucleotides outside the gene matches: 10. Per the germline V gene, CDR1 is PRHDT and CDR2 is FYEKMQ (reference sequence). The CDR3 runs 14 residues. CDR3 sequence reads: CASSPRLALREQFF. In DNA form, the CDR3 reads TGTGCCAGCAGCCCTCGACTAGCCTTGCGTGAGCAGTTCTTC. The full variable domain, its missing parts supplied by reference TRBV13 and TRBJ2-1, is AAGVIQSPRHLIKEKRETATLKCYPIPRHDTVYWYQQGPGQDPQFLISFYEKMQSDKGSIPDRFSAQQFSDYHSELNMSSLELGDSALYFCASSPRLALREQFFGPGTRLTVL.

The V call is TRBV27, the J call TRBJ2-7; 8 bases agree with TRBD2. CDR1 is MNHEY and CDR2 is SMNVEV in the germline V gene (reference sequence). CDR3 length: 15 residues. The junction had 7 bases not matched to a gene; V was cut back by 2 bases and J by 4 bases. CDR3 sequence: CASSLGGRRIYEQYF. CDR3 nucleotides: TGTGCCAGCAGTTTAGGCGGGAGGCGAATTTACGAGCAGTACTTC.

The chain joins TRBV18 to TRBJ2-1; 15 bases align to TRBD2. In germline, CDR1 is KGHSH, CDR2 LQKENI. V lost 6 bases, J lost 8 bases, and 5 bases stayed unmatched. The CDR3 covers 15 residues. The chain's CDR3 is CASSAGLAGGHEQFF. Written as DNA, the CDR3 is TGTGCCAGCTCGGCGGGACTAGCGGGAGGCCATGAGCAGTTCTTC.

The V gene is TRBV27, the J gene TRBJ2-2; 7 bases agree with TRBD2. From germline, CDR1 is MNHEY and CDR2 SMNVEV (reference sequence). V lost 1 base to trimming and J lost 4 bases; unmatched junction nucleotides: 9. This CDR3 is built from 17 residues. CDR3 amino acids: CASSLLGGSWATGELFF. The CDR3 DNA is TGTGCCAGCAGTTTATTGGGCGGGAGTTGGGCCACCGGGGAGCTGTTTTTT.

This rearrangement joins TRBV6-5 to TRBJ2-3; maybe TRBD1 (5 bases). Looked up from germline, CDR1 is MNHEY and CDR2 is SVGAGI. The V end lost 6 bases, the J end lost 2 bases, and 15 bases lay between the germline ends. The CDR3 spans 15 residues. This CDR3 is CASRVRGGPTDTQYF. For the CDR3, the DNA is TGTGCCAGCAGAGTAAGGGGCGGTCCCACAGATACGCAGTATTTT.

The J gene is TRBJ2-3, the V gene TRBV13; 10 bases line up with TRBD2. Trimming at V came to 5 bases and at J to 6 bases, leaving 8 bases not matched to a gene. The CDR3 extends over 15 amino acids. The germline V gene has CDR1 PRHDT and CDR2 FYEKMQ (reference sequence). CDR3 DNA sequence: TGTGCCAGCAGCCCCCGGACTAGCGGCGGGGATACGCAGTATTTT. Amino acids: CASSPRTSGGDTQYF. The variable domain in full, completed from reference TRBV13 and TRBJ2-3, reads AAGVIQSPRHLIKEKRETATLKCYPIPRHDTVYWYQQGPGQDPQFLISFYEKMQSDKGSIPDRFSAQQFSDYHSELNMSSLELGDSALYFCASSPRTSGGDTQYFGPGTRLTVL.

J is TRBJ1-1 and V is TRBV18; TRBD1 is a possible D gene (6 bases). CDR3 size: 15 residues. Trimming removed 6 bases at V and 7 bases at J, with 21 bases between. Germline values: CDR1 KGHSH, CDR2 LQKENI. CDR3 amino acids: CASSPQLEGGGEAFF. DNA of the CDR3: TGTGCCAGCTCCCCGCAATTGGAAGGGGGGGGTGAAGCTTTCTTT.

The chain is built from TRBV9 and TRBJ2-1, with a tentative D call TRBD1 (7 bases). CDR3 length: 17 residues. V was clipped by 3 bases and J by 0 bases, with 16 bases between them. Germline lookup yields CDR1 SGDLS and CDR2 YYNGEE. CDR3 in amino acids: CASSALRGDSSYNEQFF. CDR3 DNA sequence: TGTGCCAGCAGCGCGCTCAGGGGGGATAGCTCCTACAATGAGCAGTTCTTC.

V and J are TRBV28 and TRBJ2-7; 9 nucleotides align to TRBD2. CDR1 MDHEN and CDR2 SYDVKM come from the germline V gene. V was pared by 7 bases and J by 2 bases, with 15 bases of the junction left unmatched. The CDR3 spans 17 residues. CDR3 DNA sequence: TGTGCCAGCAACTTAAGGTCTAGCGGGACGATCCCCTACGAGCAGTACTTC. Translating gives CASNLRSSGTIPYEQYF. Using reference TRBV28 and TRBJ2-7 for the parts outside the CDR3, the full variable domain is DVKVTQSSRYLVKRTGEKVFLECVQDMDHENMFWYRQDPGLGLRLIYFSYDVKMKEKGDIPEGYSVSREKKERFSLILESASTNQTSMYLCASNLRSSGTIPYEQYFGPGTRLTVT.

This clone came up once. The chain employs TRBV5-4 and TRBJ2-5; no reliable D call. The CDR3 runs to 14 residues. Trimming pared 0 bases from V and 1 base from J, leaving 7 bases between. CDR1 and CDR2 from the germline V gene are SGHNT and YYREEE (reference sequence). The CDR3 DNA is TGTGCCAGCAGCTTGGTAGAGCTCCAAGAGACCCAGTACTTC. This encodes CASSLVELQETQYF. The entire variable domain, with the rest obtained from reference TRBV5-4 and TRBJ2-5, is as follows: ETGVTQSPTHLIKTRGQQVTLRCSSQSGHNTVSWYQQALGQGPQFIFQYYREEENGRGNFPPRFSGLQFPNYSSELNVNALELDDSALYLCASSLVELQETQYFGPGTRLLVL.

The genes are TRBV2 and TRBJ1-3; D is possibly TRBD1 (6 bases). This CDR3 has 14 amino acids. V shed 4 bases and J shed 4 bases, with 11 bases lying between them. Germline V gene data show CDR1 as SNHLY and CDR2 as FYNNEI. CDR3 bases: TGTGCCAGCAGTGGTCTGGGGGCGGGAAACACCATATATTTT. This codes for CASSGLGAGNTIYF.

The chain links TRBV5-4 to TRBJ2-3; a weak D match, TRBD2 (6 bases). Germline values: CDR1 SGHNT, CDR2 YYREEE (reference sequence). The V gene lost 3 bases and the J gene lost 5 bases, with 7 bases spanning the gap. The CDR3 is made up of 12 amino acids. DNA for the CDR3: TGTGCCAGCAGCTGGGGGGTAGATACGCAGTATTTT. Its protein is CASSWGVDTQYF.

The chain recombines TRBV19 with TRBJ2-6, with D unclear. Germline loops: CDR1 LNHDA, CDR2 SQIVND (reference sequence). V was pared by 1 base and J by 1 base, with 5 bases between. This CDR3 comprises 15 residues. The CDR3 reads CASSIGGSGANVLTF. For the CDR3, the DNA is TGTGCCAGTAGTATAGGAGGATCTGGGGCCAACGTCCTGACTTTC. Filled out from reference TRBV19 and TRBJ2-6, the complete variable domain reads DGGITQSPKYLFRKEGQNVTLSCEQNLNHDAMYWYRQDPGQGLRLIYYSQIVNDFQKGDIAEGYSVSREKKESFPLTVTSAQKNPTAFYLCASSIGGSGANVLTFGAGSRLTVL.

The rearrangement links TRBV5-1 to TRBJ1-2; possible D gene TRBD1, 5 bases. CDR1 and CDR2 from the germline V gene are SGHRS and YFSETQ. There are 17 residues in the CDR3. The V end was cut by 0 bases, the J end by 0 bases, with 15 bases between. CDR3 protein: CASSLAGGTQANYGYTF. The CDR3 bases are TGCGCCAGCAGCTTGGCCGGAGGGACCCAAGCTAACTATGGCTACACCTTC.

This clone was observed a handful of times. The DNA of the CDR3 is TGTGCCAGCAGGACCGCGGTAAGCTCCTACGAGCAGTACTTC. Translated, it gives CASRTAVSSYEQYF. The chain combines TRBV28 with TRBJ2-7, with D unresolved. Trimming shortened V by 6 bases and J by 0 bases, and 12 bases separated the two germline ends. CDR3 length: 14 amino acids. The V gene's germline CDR1 is MDHEN and CDR2 SYDVKM. Drawing the rest from reference TRBV28 and TRBJ2-7, the complete variable domain is DVKVTQSSRYLVKRTGEKVFLECVQDMDHENMFWYRQDPGLGLRLIYFSYDVKMKEKGDIPEGYSVSREKKERFSLILESASTNQTSMYLCASRTAVSSYEQYFGPGTRLTVT.

This clone has just a few counts. The chain uses TRBV11-2 and TRBJ2-7; perhaps TRBD1 as D (6 bases). This CDR3 is built from 13 residues. The V end was cut by 8 bases, the J end by 5 bases, with 16 bases between. In germline, CDR1 is SGHAT, CDR2 FQNNGV. CDR3 nucleotide sequence: TGTGCCAGCCTCCGGGACATGACGAACGAGCAGTACTTC. It yields the protein CASLRDMTNEQYF. The variable domain in full, with the rest retrieved from reference TRBV11-2 and TRBJ2-7, is EAGVAQSPRYKIIEKRQSVAFWCNPISGHATLYWYQQILGQGPKLLIQFQNNGVVDDSQLPKDRFSAERLKGVDSTLKIQPAKLEDSAVYLCASLRDMTNEQYFGPGTRLTVT.

The chain combines TRBV15 with TRBJ2-1, with TRBD2 matching over 7 bases. Germline CDR1 LNHNV, CDR2 YYDKDF (reference sequence). After removal of 6 bases from V and 9 bases from J, the junction contained 14 bases not matched to a gene. The CDR3 covers 15 residues. The CDR3 DNA reads TGTGCCACCAGAGGCGGCGGGAGTTTCATCGGTGAGCAGTTCTTC. This sequence encodes CATRGGGSFIGEQFF.

In nucleotides, the CDR3 is TGTGCCAGCAGCAAAGCTAGCGGGAGTTTCGACGAGCAGTACTTC. Protein product: CASSKASGSFDEQYF. V and J are TRBV21-1 and TRBJ2-7; the table's TRBD2 call for D was not verified on the DNA. TRBV21-1 is noted as a pseudogene. The CDR3 extends over 15 amino acids.

The chain employs TRBV5-1 and TRBJ1-1; D perhaps matches TRBD1 (5 bases). The CDR3 length is 13 residues. The germline V gene has CDR1 SGHRS and CDR2 YFSETQ. The V gene lost 2 bases and the J gene lost 10 bases, with 15 bases spanning the gap. The CDR3 DNA sequence: TGCGCCAGCAGCTTTGATGGCCAGGGTGCAGCTTTCTTT. Translation: CASSFDGQGAAFF.